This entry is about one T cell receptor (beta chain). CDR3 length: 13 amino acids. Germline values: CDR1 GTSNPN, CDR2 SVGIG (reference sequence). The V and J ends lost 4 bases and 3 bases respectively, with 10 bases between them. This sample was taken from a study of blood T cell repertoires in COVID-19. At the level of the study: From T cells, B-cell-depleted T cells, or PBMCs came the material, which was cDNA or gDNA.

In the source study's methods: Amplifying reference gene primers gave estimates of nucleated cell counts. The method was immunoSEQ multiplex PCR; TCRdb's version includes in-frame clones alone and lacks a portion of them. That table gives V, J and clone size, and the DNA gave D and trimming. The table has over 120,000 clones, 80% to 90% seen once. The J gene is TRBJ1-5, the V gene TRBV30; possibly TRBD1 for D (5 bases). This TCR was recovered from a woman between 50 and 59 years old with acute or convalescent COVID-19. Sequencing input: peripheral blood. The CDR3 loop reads CAWNAGHNQPQHF. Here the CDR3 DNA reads TGTGCCTGGAATGCAGGGCACAATCAGCCCCAGCATTTT. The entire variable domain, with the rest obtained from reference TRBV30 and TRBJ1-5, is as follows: SQTIHQWPATLVQPVGSPLSLECTVEGTSNPNLYWYRQAAGRGLQLLFYSVGIGQISSEVPQNLSASRPQDRQFILSSKKLLLSDSGFYLCAWNAGHNQPQHFGDGTRLSIL.